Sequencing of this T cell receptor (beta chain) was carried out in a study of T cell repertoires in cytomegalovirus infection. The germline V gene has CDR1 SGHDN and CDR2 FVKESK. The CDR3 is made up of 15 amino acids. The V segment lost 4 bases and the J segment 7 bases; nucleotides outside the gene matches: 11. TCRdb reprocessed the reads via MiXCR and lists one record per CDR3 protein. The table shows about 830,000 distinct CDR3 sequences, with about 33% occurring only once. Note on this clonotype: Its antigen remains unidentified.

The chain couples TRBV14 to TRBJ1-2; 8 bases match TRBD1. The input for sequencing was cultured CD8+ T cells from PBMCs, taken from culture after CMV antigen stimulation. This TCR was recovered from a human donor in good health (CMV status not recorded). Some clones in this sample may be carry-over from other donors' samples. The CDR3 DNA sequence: TGTGCCAGCAGCCCAACGGACAGGGCTAGGGGTGGCTACACCTTC. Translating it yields CASSPTDRARGGYTF.